Described below is a single T cell receptor beta chain sequence and its context. Its antigen remains unknown. This specimen belongs to a study of graft-versus-host responses after intestinal transplantation. CDR1 is SGHKS and CDR2 is YYEKEE in the germline V gene (reference sequence). Trimming took off 4 bases at V and 6 bases at J, with 14 bases between the two ends. The CDR3 is made up of 15 amino acids. Data came from immunoSEQ multiplex PCR; TCRdb stores just in-frame clones and leaves some out. The table shows some 79,000 clones, with roughly 91% occurring only once. The sequence derives from a human donor who received an intestinal transplant. This chain joins TRBV5-5 and TRBJ1-6; D unclear. The material was unstimulated CD4+ T cells sorted from spleen or lymph node cells, obtained before intestinal transplant. The CDR3 spells CASSPGLMTNSPLHF. Here the CDR3 DNA reads TGTGCCAGCAGCCCAGGACTGATGACTAATTCACCCCTCCACTTT.